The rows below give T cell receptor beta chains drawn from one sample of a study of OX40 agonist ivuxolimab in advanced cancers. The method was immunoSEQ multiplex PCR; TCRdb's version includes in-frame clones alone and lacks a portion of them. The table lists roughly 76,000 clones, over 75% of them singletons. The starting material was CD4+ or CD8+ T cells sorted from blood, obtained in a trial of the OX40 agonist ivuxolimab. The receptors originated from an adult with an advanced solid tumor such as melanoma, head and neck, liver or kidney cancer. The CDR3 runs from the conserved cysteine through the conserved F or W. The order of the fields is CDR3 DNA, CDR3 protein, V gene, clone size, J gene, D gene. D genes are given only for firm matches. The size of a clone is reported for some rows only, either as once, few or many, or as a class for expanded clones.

cdr3_nt: TGCGCCAGCAGCTTTGACTCCTCGGGTGGCTACACCTTC; cdr3_aa: CASSFDSSGGYTF; v_call: TRBV5-1; clone_size: NA; j_call: TRBJ1-2; d_call: NA
cdr3_nt: TGTGCCTGGAGTTCAGGGACCTACAATGAGCAGTTCTTC; cdr3_aa: CAWSSGTYNEQFF; v_call: TRBV30; clone_size: NA; j_call: TRBJ2-1; d_call: NA
cdr3_nt: TGTGCCAGCTCACCACCCGACAACATTCAGTACTTC; cdr3_aa: CASSPPDNIQYF; v_call: TRBV18; clone_size: NA; j_call: TRBJ2-4; d_call: NA
cdr3_nt: TGTGCCAGTAATGGGGAGGGGAATTCACCCCTCCACTTT; cdr3_aa: CASNGEGNSPLHF; v_call: TRBV19; clone_size: NA; j_call: TRBJ1-6; d_call: NA
cdr3_nt: TGTGCCAGCAGCTTTACGGGACAGGGGGCTTCTAGGACCCAGTACTTC; cdr3_aa: CASSFTGQGASRTQYF; v_call: TRBV5-6; clone_size: NA; j_call: TRBJ2-5; d_call: TRBD1
cdr3_nt: TGCGCCAGCAGCCCGGAAGCCGTAGGAAACTATGGCTACACCTTC; cdr3_aa: CASSPEAVGNYGYTF; v_call: TRBV4-3; clone_size: NA; j_call: TRBJ1-2; d_call: NA
cdr3_nt: TGTGCCAGCTCACCACCCATAGGGACCGGGGAGCTGTTTTTT; cdr3_aa: CASSPPIGTGELFF; v_call: TRBV18; clone_size: NA; j_call: TRBJ2-2; d_call: NA
cdr3_nt: TGTGCCAGCAGCCCCTGGGGCAGGGTGAATACGCAGTATTTT; cdr3_aa: CASSPWGRVNTQYF; v_call: TRBV14; clone_size: NA; j_call: TRBJ2-3; d_call: NA
cdr3_nt: TGCGCCAGCAGCGACTCAGGAGCAGTATACAATGAGCAGTTCTTC; cdr3_aa: CASSDSGAVYNEQFF; v_call: TRBV4-1; clone_size: large; j_call: TRBJ2-1; d_call: NA
cdr3_nt: TGCAGCGTTGAATACGGGACCGCGGAGTGGGGTACGCAGTATTTT; cdr3_aa: CSVEYGTAEWGTQYF; v_call: TRBV29-1; clone_size: NA; j_call: TRBJ2-3; d_call: NA
cdr3_nt: TGTGCCAGCACCTCGCCGGGGTTCTACGAGCAGTACTTC; cdr3_aa: CASTSPGFYEQYF; v_call: TRBV6-5; clone_size: NA; j_call: TRBJ2-7; d_call: NA
cdr3_nt: TGCGCCAGCAGCTATAGAGGGCTAGAGTCGAACACCGGGGAGCTGTTTTTT; cdr3_aa: CASSYRGLESNTGELFF; v_call: TRBV5-1; clone_size: NA; j_call: TRBJ2-2; d_call: NA
cdr3_nt: TGTGCCAGCAGCCCCACAGGGGGCAGGACTGAAGCTTTCTTT; cdr3_aa: CASSPTGGRTEAFF; v_call: TRBV4-1; clone_size: NA; j_call: TRBJ1-1; d_call: TRBD1
cdr3_nt: TGTGCCAGCAGCCAGACCTATGAAAAACTGTTTTTT; cdr3_aa: CASSQTYEKLFF; v_call: TRBV7-2; clone_size: NA; j_call: TRBJ1-4; d_call: NA
cdr3_nt: TGTGCCAGCAGCTCACCTCGGGCTAGCGGGGGGTCCACAGATACGCAGTATTTT; cdr3_aa: CASSSPRASGGSTDTQYF; v_call: TRBV13; clone_size: NA; j_call: TRBJ2-3; d_call: TRBD2
cdr3_nt: TGTGCCAGCGCGGTGGGATACAATGAGCAGTTCTTC; cdr3_aa: CASAVGYNEQFF; v_call: TRBV9; clone_size: NA; j_call: TRBJ2-1; d_call: NA
cdr3_nt: TGTGCCACCCAAAGGGGGGGATTGGGTGAAAAACTGTTTTTT; cdr3_aa: CATQRGGLGEKLFF; v_call: TRBV6-1; clone_size: NA; j_call: TRBJ1-4; d_call: NA
cdr3_nt: TGTGCCAGTAGTACCTTCGGGGGCTACGAGCAGTACTTC; cdr3_aa: CASSTFGGYEQYF; v_call: TRBV19; clone_size: NA; j_call: TRBJ2-7; d_call: NA
cdr3_nt: TGTGCCAGTTTCCCCTCTCCGACAGGGAGGAATGAGCAGTTCTTC; cdr3_aa: CASFPSPTGRNEQFF; v_call: TRBV30; clone_size: NA; j_call: TRBJ2-1; d_call: NA
cdr3_nt: TGTGCCTGGAAACGGGGGGACCGAAATGAAAAACTGTTTTTT; cdr3_aa: CAWKRGDRNEKLFF; v_call: TRBV30; clone_size: NA; j_call: TRBJ1-4; d_call: NA
cdr3_nt: TGTGCCAGCAGCTTGGCCGGGACAGGGGTCCACGAGCAGTACTTC; cdr3_aa: CASSLAGTGVHEQYF; v_call: TRBV7-9; clone_size: NA; j_call: TRBJ2-7; d_call: TRBD1
cdr3_nt: TGTGCCAGCAGCTTAAAGGGACTAGCCCGGGTGGATACGCAGTATTTT; cdr3_aa: CASSLKGLARVDTQYF; v_call: TRBV7-3; clone_size: NA; j_call: TRBJ2-3; d_call: TRBD2
cdr3_nt: TGTGCCAGCAGTTACTCTAGGGCGAACTATGGCTACACCTTC; cdr3_aa: CASSYSRANYGYTF; v_call: TRBV6-5; clone_size: NA; j_call: TRBJ1-2; d_call: NA
cdr3_nt: TGTGCCAGCAGTTACCGGCTCGGACAGGGTGGAAATCAGCCCCAGCATTTT; cdr3_aa: CASSYRLGQGGNQPQHF; v_call: TRBV28; clone_size: NA; j_call: TRBJ1-5; d_call: TRBD1
cdr3_nt: TGTGCCAGCAGTTACGTAGGGACAGTTAACACTGAAGCTTTCTTT; cdr3_aa: CASSYVGTVNTEAFF; v_call: TRBV6-5; clone_size: NA; j_call: TRBJ1-1; d_call: TRBD1
cdr3_nt: TGTGCCAGCAGCTGGCGAGGGGGCCAGCGGGAGTACCAAGAGACCCAGTACTTC; cdr3_aa: CASSWRGGQREYQETQYF; v_call: TRBV7-9; clone_size: NA; j_call: TRBJ2-5; d_call: NA
cdr3_nt: TGTGCCAGCAGTTACTCTCAGACAGGGGCCAGGTCACCCCTCCACTTT; cdr3_aa: CASSYSQTGARSPLHF; v_call: TRBV6-5; clone_size: NA; j_call: TRBJ1-6; d_call: TRBD1
cdr3_nt: TGTGCCAGCAGCCCTACGGGACAGGGGGCTTACGAGCAGTACTTC; cdr3_aa: CASSPTGQGAYEQYF; v_call: TRBV5-5; clone_size: NA; j_call: TRBJ2-7; d_call: TRBD1
cdr3_nt: TGTGCCAGCAGCCCGGACTACACAGATACGCAGTATTTT; cdr3_aa: CASSPDYTDTQYF; v_call: TRBV7-3; clone_size: NA; j_call: TRBJ2-3; d_call: NA
cdr3_nt: TGCGCCAGCAGTGATGGGGGGTCGGCCACTGAAGCTTTCTTT; cdr3_aa: CASSDGGSATEAFF; v_call: TRBV10-1; clone_size: NA; j_call: TRBJ1-1; d_call: NA